These T cell receptor beta chains were read from a single sample in a study of cytomegalovirus exposure and HLA in healthy donors. Using immunoSEQ multiplex PCR, the repertoire was profiled, and TCRdb retains in-frame clones only, with some absent. The sample shows approximately 150,000 clones, roughly 81% of them seen only once. The source material was PBMCs. These receptor sequences come from a man aged 30-40 years in good health and CMV-seropositive. The CDR3 runs from the conserved cysteine through the conserved F or W. A D gene is named only where the DNA matches it firmly. A row's size may be missing; if present it is once, few, many or a size class.

d_gene	j_gene	v_gene	abundance	CDR3aa	CDR3nt
-	TRBJ1-1	TRBV11-3	-	CASSLSKGAEAFF	TGTGCCAGCAGCTTATCAAAGGGGGCTGAAGCTTTCTTT
-	TRBJ1-4	TRBV13	-	CASSWGGRGGEKLFF	TGTGCCAGCAGTTGGGGGGGAAGGGGCGGTGAAAAACTGTTTTTT
-	TRBJ1-5	TRBV6-5	-	CASSLRRGKQPQHF	TGTGCCAGCAGTTTACGAAGGGGCAAGCAGCCCCAGCATTTT
-	TRBJ1-2	TRBV6-5	-	CASSYVREINYGYTF	TGTGCCAGCAGTTACGTTAGGGAGATTAACTATGGCTACACCTTC
TRBD1	TRBJ2-7	TRBV30	-	CASIDRVGEQYF	TGTGCCTCTATCGACAGGGTGGGCGAGCAGTACTTC
-	TRBJ2-1	TRBV5-1	-	CASSLEGTQEQFF	TGCGCCAGCAGCTTGGAAGGGACTCAAGAGCAGTTCTTC
-	TRBJ2-1	TRBV21-1	-	CASIRGGDSYNEQFF	TGTGCCAGCATCCGGGGGGGGGACTCCTACAATGAGCAGTTCTTC
TRBD2	TRBJ2-1	TRBV4-1	few	CASSQAPLAGDNEQFF	TGCGCCAGCAGCCAAGCTCCCCTAGCGGGTGACAATGAGCAGTTCTTC
-	TRBJ2-5	TRBV7-2	-	CASSLTRIREETQYF	TGTGCCAGCAGCCTAACTAGGATAAGGGAAGAGACCCAGTACTTC
TRBD1	TRBJ1-5	TRBV30	-	CAWSKGQGMSNQPQHF	TGTGCCTGGAGTAAAGGACAGGGGATGAGCAATCAGCCCCAGCATTTT
-	TRBJ2-7	TRBV18	-	CASSPAVLSDEQYF	TGTGCCAGCTCACCTGCGGTCCTTAGCGACGAGCAGTACTTC
TRBD2	TRBJ2-1	TRBV7-9	-	CSSSLGSSGRYNEQFF	TGTTCCAGCAGCTTAGGTTCTAGCGGGAGATACAATGAGCAGTTCTTC
-	TRBJ2-2	TRBV5-4	-	CASSEGGSPNTGELFF	TGTGCCAGCAGCGAGGGGGGGAGCCCGAACACCGGGGAGCTGTTTTTT
TRBD1	TRBJ2-3	TRBV7-6	-	CASSLGAGGRDTQYF	TGTGCCAGCAGCTTAGGTGCAGGGGGAAGAGATACGCAGTATTTT
-	TRBJ2-1	TRBV7-9	-	CSSSLAGFNEQFF	TGTTCCAGCAGCTTGGCGGGGTTCAATGAGCAGTTCTTC
TRBD1	TRBJ1-5	TRBV7-9	-	CASSFETGGNQPQHF	TGTGCCAGCAGCTTTGAAACAGGGGGGAATCAGCCCCAGCATTTT
TRBD1	TRBJ1-2	TRBV7-9	-	CSSSLGPGQGLAYGYTF	TGTTCCAGCAGCTTAGGGCCGGGACAGGGCTTGGCGTATGGCTACACCTTC
-	TRBJ2-3	TRBV4-2	few	CASSQGDTSQAEPSTDTQYF	TGTGCCAGCAGCCAAGGGGACACTAGTCAAGCGGAGCCTAGCACAGATACGCAGTATTTT
TRBD2	TRBJ2-1	TRBV5-4	-	CASSLEASGSGEQFF	TGTGCCAGCAGCTTGGAGGCTAGCGGGAGCGGTGAGCAGTTCTTC
-	TRBJ1-3	TRBV5-7	-	CASSLTHSSGNTIYF	TGTGCCAGCAGCTTGACGCATAGCTCTGGAAACACCATATATTTT
TRBD2	TRBJ2-5	TRBV7-2	-	CASSFGAGVSRETQYF	TGTGCCAGCAGCTTTGGAGCGGGAGTCAGTCGAGAGACCCAGTACTTC
-	TRBJ2-5	TRBV6-6	-	CASSYTEETQYF	TGTGCCAGCAGTTATACCGAGGAGACCCAGTACTTC
TRBD1	TRBJ1-1	TRBV7-9	-	CASGTDLNTEAFF	TGTGCCAGCGGGACAGATTTGAACACTGAAGCTTTCTTT
-	TRBJ1-2	TRBV18	-	CASSPDRANYGYTF	TGTGCCAGCTCACCGGACAGAGCTAACTATGGCTACACCTTC
TRBD1	TRBJ1-1	TRBV27	-	CASSPLPPNWTGNTEAFF	TGTGCCAGCAGTCCCTTACCCCCCAATTGGACAGGGAACACTGAAGCTTTCTTT
-	TRBJ2-3	TRBV5-5	-	CASSYEQPTDTQYF	TGTGCCAGCAGCTATGAACAGCCCACAGATACGCAGTATTTT
-	TRBJ2-6	TRBV19	-	CASSVRGSGANVLTF	TGTGCCAGTAGTGTGAGAGGGTCTGGGGCCAACGTCCTGACTTTC
TRBD2	TRBJ2-2	TRBV7-9	-	CASSLTSGNTGELFF	TGTGCCAGCAGCTTGACTAGCGGGAACACCGGGGAGCTGTTTTTT
TRBD1	TRBJ2-2	TRBV27	-	CASSLDRANTGELFF	TGTGCCAGCAGTTTGGACAGGGCGAACACCGGGGAGCTGTTTTTT
-	TRBJ1-2	TRBV19	-	CASSHPARPPYGYTF	TGTGCCAGTAGTCATCCCGCGCGGCCCCCTTATGGCTACACCTTC
-	TRBJ2-7	TRBV5-1	-	CASSSDILPYEQYF	TGCGCCAGCAGCTCTGACATTCTTCCCTACGAGCAGTACTTC
-	TRBJ1-2	TRBV5-1	-	CASSLAVSANYGYTF	TGCGCCAGCAGCTTGGCGGTCAGCGCGAACTATGGCTACACCTTC